This T cell receptor (beta chain) was sequenced during a study of T-cell reconstitution after alpha-beta-depleted transplantation in children. CDR1 is MNHNS, CDR2 SASEGT, per germline. The CDR3 contains 15 residues. Trimming shortened V by 7 bases and J by 13 bases, and 23 bases separated the two germline ends. Regarding this clonotype: Its antigen remains unknown.

General study points: Counts and diversity of T cells one year after transplant came mostly from newly produced T cells. At around two months after transplant, the alpha-beta T cells were reportedly derived from several hundred expanded clones that came from non-depleted graft cells.

TCRbeta library preparation incorporated unique molecular identifiers. TCRdb redid the calling of the PCR reads with MiXCR, one entry per CDR3 protein. The repertoire holds 700,000 to 850,000 distinct CDR3 sequences, with roughly 15% as singletons. The chain uses TRBV6-1 and TRBJ1-6, with a tentative D call TRBD1 (6 bases). The source is a male patient between 5 and 17 years old who had a stem cell transplant for acute lymphoblastic leukemia, so the T cells may come from the graft donor. This specimen consisted of PBMCs, mostly from graft donor cells, obtained 360 days after TCRalphabeta/CD19-depleted stem cell transplant. Written as DNA, the CDR3 is TGTGCCAGCAAACGGGACATCTGGGGGGTGTTGCCCCTCCACTTT. It encodes CASKRDIWGVLPLHF.